The entry below describes one T cell receptor beta chain. Its antigen remains unidentified. The CDR3 extends over 15 amino acids. Trimming took 6 bases from V and 6 from J; bases not matched to a gene: 7. CDR1 is MNHEY and CDR2 is SMNVEV in the germline V gene (reference sequence). Measured with immunoSEQ multiplex PCR; TCRdb has only the in-frame clones, and not every one. The sample yields around 2.5 million clones, roughly 93% seen once. This sample was taken from a study of shared clonotypes between healthy human individuals. Whole-study findings and limits: Investigators expected sequencing depth to affect clonotype sharing among donors.

CD45RA-negative memory and CD45RA+ naive subsets were split from the CD4+ cells. The TCR sequence derives from a man in his late teens or twenties in good health. Some clones in this sample may be carry-over from other donors' samples. This chain joins TRBV27 and TRBJ1-5; the match to TRBD1 covers 11 bases. Sequenced sample: naive CD4+ T cells from PBMCs. Subset described: CD45RA+ positively selected. For the CDR3, the DNA is TGTGCCAGCAGGGAGGACAGGGGGCTCGGTCAGCCCCAGCATTTT. The encoded protein is CASREDRGLGQPQHF.